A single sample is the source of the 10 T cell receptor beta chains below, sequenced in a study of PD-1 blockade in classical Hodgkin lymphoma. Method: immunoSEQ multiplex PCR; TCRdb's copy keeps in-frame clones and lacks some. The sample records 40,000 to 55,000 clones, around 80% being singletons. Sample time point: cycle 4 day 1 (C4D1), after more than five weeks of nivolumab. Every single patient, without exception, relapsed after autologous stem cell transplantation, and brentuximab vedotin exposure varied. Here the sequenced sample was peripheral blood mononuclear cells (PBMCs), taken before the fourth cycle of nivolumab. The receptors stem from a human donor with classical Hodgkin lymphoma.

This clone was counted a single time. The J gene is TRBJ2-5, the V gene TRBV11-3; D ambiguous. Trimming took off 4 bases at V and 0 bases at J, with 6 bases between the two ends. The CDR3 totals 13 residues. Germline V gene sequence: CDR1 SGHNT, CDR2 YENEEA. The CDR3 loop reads CASSWVHQETQYF. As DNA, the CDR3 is TGTGCCAGCAGCTGGGTACACCAAGAGACCCAGTACTTC.

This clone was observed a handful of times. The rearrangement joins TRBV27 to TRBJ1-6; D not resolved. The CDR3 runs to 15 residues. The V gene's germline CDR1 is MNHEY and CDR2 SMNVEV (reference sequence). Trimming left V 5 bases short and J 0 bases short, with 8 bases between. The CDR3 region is CASSVLSSYNSPLHF. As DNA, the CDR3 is TGTGCCAGCAGTGTTCTAAGCTCCTATAATTCACCCCTCCACTTT.

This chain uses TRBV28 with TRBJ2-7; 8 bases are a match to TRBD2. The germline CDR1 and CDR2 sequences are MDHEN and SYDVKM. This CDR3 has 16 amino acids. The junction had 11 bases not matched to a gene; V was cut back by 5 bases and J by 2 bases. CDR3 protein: CASSAPLAGGPYEQYF. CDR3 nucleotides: TGTGCCAGCAGTGCCCCTCTTGCGGGGGGACCCTACGAGCAGTACTTC. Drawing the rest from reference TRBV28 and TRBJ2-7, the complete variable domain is DVKVTQSSRYLVKRTGEKVFLECVQDMDHENMFWYRQDPGLGLRLIYFSYDVKMKEKGDIPEGYSVSREKKERFSLILESASTNQTSMYLCASSAPLAGGPYEQYFGPGTRLTVT.

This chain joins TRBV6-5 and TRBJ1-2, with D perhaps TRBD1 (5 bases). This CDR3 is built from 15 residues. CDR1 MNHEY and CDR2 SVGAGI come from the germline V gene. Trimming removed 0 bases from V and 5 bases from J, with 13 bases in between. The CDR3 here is CASSYSNYGAYGYTF. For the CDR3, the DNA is TGTGCCAGCAGTTACTCGAATTACGGGGCGTATGGCTACACCTTC.

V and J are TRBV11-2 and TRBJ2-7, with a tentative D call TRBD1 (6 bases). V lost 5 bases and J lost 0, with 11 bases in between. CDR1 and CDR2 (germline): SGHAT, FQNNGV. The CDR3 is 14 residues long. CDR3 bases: TGTGCCAGCAGCCCCCGACAGGACTCCTACGAGCAGTACTTC. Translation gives CASSPRQDSYEQYF.

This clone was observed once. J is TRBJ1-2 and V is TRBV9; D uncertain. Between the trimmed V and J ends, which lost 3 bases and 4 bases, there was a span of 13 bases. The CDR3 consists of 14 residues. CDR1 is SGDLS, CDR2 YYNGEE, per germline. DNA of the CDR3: TGTGCCAGCAGCGCTCAGGAGGGCCCCTATGGCTACACCTTC. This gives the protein CASSAQEGPYGYTF.

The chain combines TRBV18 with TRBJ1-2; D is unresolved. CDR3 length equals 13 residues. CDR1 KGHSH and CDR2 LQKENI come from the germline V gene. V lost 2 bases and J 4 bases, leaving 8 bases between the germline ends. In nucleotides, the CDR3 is TGTGCCAGCTCACCAGACACCAGCTATGGCTACACCTTC. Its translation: CASSPDTSYGYTF.

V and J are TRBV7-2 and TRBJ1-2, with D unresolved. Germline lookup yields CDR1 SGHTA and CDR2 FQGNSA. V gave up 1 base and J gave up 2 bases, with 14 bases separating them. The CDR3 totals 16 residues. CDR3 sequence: CASSLVPGNVNYGYTF. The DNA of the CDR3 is TGTGCCAGCAGCTTAGTTCCAGGAAACGTCAACTATGGCTACACCTTC. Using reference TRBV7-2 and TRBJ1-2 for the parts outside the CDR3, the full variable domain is GAGVSQSPSNKVTEKGKDVELRCDPISGHTALYWYRQSLGQGLEFLIYFQGNSAPDKSGLPSDRFSAERTGGSVSTLTIQRTQQEDSAVYLCASSLVPGNVNYGYTFGSGTRLTVV.

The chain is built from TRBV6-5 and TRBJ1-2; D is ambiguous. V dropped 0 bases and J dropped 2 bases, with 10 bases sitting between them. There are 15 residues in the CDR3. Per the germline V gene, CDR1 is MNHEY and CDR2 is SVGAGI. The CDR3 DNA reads TGTGCCAGCAGTTACTCGGTTGCAGCAAACTATGGCTACACCTTC. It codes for CASSYSVAANYGYTF.

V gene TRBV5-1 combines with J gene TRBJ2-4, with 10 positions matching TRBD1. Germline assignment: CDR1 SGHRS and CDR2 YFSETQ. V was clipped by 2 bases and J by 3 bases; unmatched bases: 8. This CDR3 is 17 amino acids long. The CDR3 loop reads CASSFAGTGDFKNIQYF. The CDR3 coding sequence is TGCGCCAGCAGCTTCGCCGGGACAGGGGATTTCAAAAACATTCAGTACTTC.